What follows are 27 T cell receptor beta chains derived from one specimen sequenced in a study of OX40 agonist ivuxolimab in advanced cancers. Method: immunoSEQ multiplex PCR; TCRdb's copy keeps in-frame clones and lacks some. The table lists more than 95,000 clones, approximately 90% of them singletons. Material: CD4+ or CD8+ T cells sorted from blood, obtained in a trial of the OX40 agonist ivuxolimab. The receptor set was obtained from an adult with an advanced solid tumor such as melanoma, head and neck, liver or kidney cancer.

V and J are TRBV7-2 and TRBJ1-6, with a tentative D call TRBD1 (5 bases). CDR3 length equals 14 residues. CDR1 and CDR2 from the germline V gene are SGHTA and FQGNSA. Trimming shortened V by 5 bases and J by 7 bases, and 12 bases separated the two germline ends. The CDR3, as DNA: TGTGCCAGCAGCCTCTCCCGGGGGAATTCACCCCTCCACTTT. Its protein product is CASSLSRGNSPLHF. The variable domain in full, completed from reference TRBV7-2 and TRBJ1-6, reads GAGVSQSPSNKVTEKGKDVELRCDPISGHTALYWYRQSLGQGLEFLIYFQGNSAPDKSGLPSDRFSAERTGGSVSTLTIQRTQQEDSAVYLCASSLSRGNSPLHFGNGTRLTVT.

V gene TRBV4-3 combines with J gene TRBJ1-5; D is unclear. CDR1 and CDR2 from the germline V gene are LGHNA and YSLEER. The CDR3 contains 14 residues. V gave up 0 bases and J gave up 4 bases, with 7 bases separating them. The CDR3 bases are TGCGCCAGCAGCCAAGAGATCATAAATCAGCCCCAGCATTTT. Its protein product is CASSQEIINQPQHF.

This chain uses TRBV21-1 with TRBJ2-1; no DNA check was done on the table's D call, TRBD2. TRBV21-1 is an annotated pseudogene. This CDR3 spans 12 amino acids. Written as DNA, the CDR3 is TGTGCCAGCAGCACTGTGGAGGCTGAGCAGTTCTTC. Residues: CASSTVEAEQFF.

The chain couples TRBV2 to TRBJ1-2; D not resolved. Germline V gives CDR1 SNHLY, CDR2 FYNNEI. The ends were cut back, 4 bases at V and 4 bases at J, with 16 bases in the middle. This CDR3 comprises 15 residues. CDR3 protein: CASSGVGSEIYGYTF. CDR3 bases: TGTGCCAGCAGTGGTGTGGGAAGCGAGATCTATGGCTACACCTTC.

V is TRBV28 and J is TRBJ2-3; D possibly matches TRBD1 or TRBD2 (6 bases each). Trimming took 8 bases from V and 0 from J, leaving 12 bases between them. The CDR3 is made up of 14 amino acids. The germline gives CDR1 MDHEN, CDR2 SYDVKM. CDR3 region: CASYPGASTDTQYF. CDR3 nucleotide sequence: TGTGCCAGCTACCCGGGGGCTAGCACAGATACGCAGTATTTT.

The rearrangement joins TRBV10-1 to TRBJ2-7; no firm D call. The germline gives CDR1 WNHNN, CDR2 SYGVQD (reference sequence). Trimming cost V 10 bases and J 5 bases, with 9 bases left between them. The CDR3 covers 10 residues. This CDR3 reads CATRADEQYF. CDR3 bases: TGCGCCACCCGGGCCGACGAGCAGTACTTC.

The chain joins TRBV5-4 to TRBJ1-2, with D hard to call. There are 15 residues in the CDR3. Germline V CDR1 and CDR2: SGHNT, YYREEE (reference sequence). V was clipped by 0 bases and J by 0 bases, with 9 bases between them. The CDR3 loop is CASSLETAANYGYTF. For the CDR3, the DNA is TGTGCCAGCAGCTTGGAAACGGCAGCTAACTATGGCTACACCTTC.

The rearrangement links TRBV5-4 to TRBJ2-1, with 9 bases matching TRBD2. Germline CDR1 and CDR2: SGHNT and YYREEE (reference sequence). V dropped 3 bases and J dropped 4; count of bases not matched to a gene: 8. This CDR3 has 16 amino acids. This CDR3 reads CASSSRAGGTYNEQFF. The CDR3 nucleotides are TGTGCCAGCAGCTCACGAGCGGGGGGCACTTACAATGAGCAGTTCTTC.

V usage is TRBV13 and J usage is TRBJ1-6, with D perhaps TRBD1 (5 bases). The CDR3 is made up of 14 amino acids. The V end lost 3 bases, the J end lost 6 bases, and 9 bases lay between the germline ends. Germline CDR1 is PRHDT and CDR2 is FYEKMQ (reference sequence). CDR3: CASSLGDLNSPLHF. CDR3 DNA: TGTGCCAGCAGCTTGGGGGACCTTAATTCACCCCTCCACTTT.

This clone turned up a few times. This chain connects TRBV11-2 to TRBJ1-6, with 8 nucleotides matching TRBD1. This CDR3 has 15 amino acids. CDR1 is SGHAT and CDR2 is FQNNGV in the germline V gene. The V gene end was trimmed by 5 bases and the J gene end by 10 bases; junction bases not matched to a gene: 10. In DNA form, the CDR3 reads TGTGCCAGCAGCCTAGGACAGGGAGGGACCTCACCCCTCCACTTT. This translates into CASSLGQGGTSPLHF.

Comments on this clone: This sample includes further DNA sequences coding for the same CDR3. Here the CDR3 reads CASSPRETQYF. Here the CDR3 DNA reads TGTGCCAGCAGTCCCCGTGAGACCCAGTACTTC. The gene calls are TRBV28 and TRBJ2-5; D is ambiguous. The germline V and J ends were trimmed by 5 bases and 5 bases, with 6 bases remaining between them. This CDR3 spans 11 amino acids. The germline CDR1 and CDR2 sequences are MDHEN and SYDVKM.

The chain recombines TRBV18 with TRBJ2-3; 9 bases match TRBD2. Germline V gene data show CDR1 as KGHSH and CDR2 as LQKENI. This CDR3 contains 15 residues. V was clipped by 5 bases and J by 6 bases; unmatched bases: 9. The CDR3 protein is CASSTSGGPLDTQYF. Written as DNA, the CDR3 is TGTGCCAGCTCAACAAGCGGGGGGCCCTTGGATACGCAGTATTTT. The full variable domain, its missing parts supplied by reference TRBV18 and TRBJ2-3, is NAGVMQNPRHLVRRRGQEARLRCSPMKGHSHVYWYRQLPEEGLKFMVYLQKENIIDESGMPKERFSAEFPKEGPSILRIQQVVRGDSAAYFCASSTSGGPLDTQYFGPGTRLTVL.

The V and J genes are TRBV6-4 and TRBJ2-3, with 9 bases identical to TRBD2. The CDR3 runs to 16 residues. Unmatched junction bases numbered 7, after V lost 4 bases and J lost 2 bases. Germline V gene sequence: CDR1 MRHNA, CDR2 SNTAGT. The CDR3 nucleotides read TGTGCCAGCAGTGTATCGAGCGGGGGGCCCACAGATACGCAGTATTTT. Translation gives CASSVSSGGPTDTQYF.

This chain connects TRBV2 to TRBJ1-2, with 8 bases aligning to TRBD1. Germline values: CDR1 SNHLY, CDR2 FYNNEI. CDR3 length: 14 residues. After removal of 7 bases from V and 2 bases from J, the junction contained 6 bases not matched to a gene. The CDR3 is CASNAWTGNYGYTF. The CDR3 DNA reads as TGTGCCAGCAATGCCTGGACAGGGAACTATGGCTACACCTTC.

This clone was seen just once. The chain has TRBV6-4 and TRBJ2-1; 10 bases line up with TRBD2. The germline V gene encodes CDR1 MRHNA and CDR2 SNTAGT. CDR3 size: 14 residues. The V segment lost 5 bases and the J segment 9 bases; nucleotides outside the gene matches: 7. The CDR3 sequence: CASSSSGGASEQFF. The CDR3, as DNA: TGTGCCAGCAGTTCCAGCGGGGGGGCAAGTGAGCAGTTCTTC.

This rearrangement joins TRBV28 to TRBJ2-5; D unclear. The germline V and J ends were trimmed by 7 bases and 7 bases, with 16 bases remaining between them. Germline V gene sequence: CDR1 MDHEN, CDR2 SYDVKM. This CDR3 comprises 13 residues. The CDR3 nucleotides are TGTGCCAGCATCCTGGACCCCTCGGGGACCCAGTACTTC. It codes for CASILDPSGTQYF.

This clone was seen just once. CDR3 protein: CASSPLGTGGSHEQYF. In DNA, the CDR3 is TGTGCCAGCTCACCGCTTGGGACAGGGGGTTCACACGAGCAGTACTTC. V is TRBV18 and J is TRBJ2-7; 11 bases align to TRBD1. V lost 3 bases and J lost 5; bases outside the gene matches: 9. Looked up from germline, CDR1 is KGHSH and CDR2 is LQKENI. The CDR3 runs to 16 residues.

The V gene is TRBV4-2, the J gene TRBJ1-4, with a possible D match to TRBD1 (5 bases). The CDR3 has 16 residues. Germline CDR1 and CDR2: LGHNA and YNFKEQ. Trimming pared 1 base from V and 6 bases from J, leaving 15 bases between. CDR3 coding DNA: TGTGCCAGCAGCCAAGTTAATTGGGACGAGCATGAAAAACTGTTTTTT. Protein product: CASSQVNWDEHEKLFF.

J is TRBJ2-1 and V is TRBV27; D possibly matches TRBD1 or TRBD2 (5 bases each). Trimming shortened V by 6 bases and J by 6 bases, and 12 bases separated the two germline ends. Germline-derived CDR1 and CDR2 are MNHEY and SMNVEV (reference sequence). The CDR3 length is 13 residues. CDR3 sequence: CASRRGDRNEQFF. The CDR3 nucleotides read TGTGCCAGCAGGCGAGGGGACCGCAATGAGCAGTTCTTC.

The V call is TRBV30, the J call TRBJ2-1, with TRBD2 identical over 7 bases. Germline V lookup: CDR1 GTSNPN, CDR2 SVGIG (reference sequence). The CDR3 runs to 13 residues. Unmatched junction bases numbered 5, after V lost 3 bases and J lost 6 bases. The CDR3 reads CAWSGGSVNEQFF. Here the CDR3 DNA reads TGTGCCTGGAGCGGGGGGTCCGTCAATGAGCAGTTCTTC.

The chain combines TRBV19 with TRBJ2-7; TRBD2 agrees at 11 bases. V was pared by 1 base and J by 7 bases, with 15 bases of the junction left unmatched. The CDR3 has 18 amino acids. Germline CDR1 and CDR2: LNHDA and SQIVND (reference sequence). The CDR3 region has the DNA TGTGCCAGTAGTATAGCCGGACTAGCGGGCCCTACTGCCTTGGAGCAGTACTTC. Residues: CASSIAGLAGPTALEQYF.

This clone was seen a handful of times. Here the CDR3 DNA reads TGTGCCAGTAGGTTGACAGCTAACTATGGCTACACCTTC. Translation: CASRLTANYGYTF. The V and J genes are TRBV19 and TRBJ1-2, with D possibly matching TRBD1 (5 bases). CDR3 length equals 13 residues. V dropped 6 bases and J dropped 0 bases, with 8 bases sitting between them. The V gene's germline CDR1 is LNHDA and CDR2 SQIVND (reference sequence).

The chain employs TRBV28 and TRBJ2-5, with 8 bases identical to TRBD1. The CDR3 has 15 amino acids. V shed 5 bases and J 2 bases; nucleotides not matched to a gene: 7. Germline V gene data show CDR1 as MDHEN and CDR2 as SYDVKM. This CDR3 is CASSADRGPQETQYF. In DNA, the CDR3 is TGTGCCAGCAGTGCTGACAGGGGCCCTCAAGAGACCCAGTACTTC.

The V and J genes are TRBV7-9 and TRBJ2-1, with 8 positions matching TRBD2. After removal of 2 bases from V and 8 bases from J, the junction contained 5 bases not matched to a gene. CDR3 length: 14 amino acids. Germline lookup yields CDR1 SEHNR and CDR2 FQNEAQ (reference sequence). The DNA of the CDR3 is TGTGCCAGCAGCTTACTTAGCGGGGCCGATGAGCAGTTCTTC. The encoded protein is CASSLLSGADEQFF.

V gene TRBV4-3 combines with J gene TRBJ2-3; unclear D gene. Trimming shortened V by 3 bases and J by 0 bases, and 10 bases separated the two germline ends. CDR3 size: 15 residues. Germline V gives CDR1 LGHNA, CDR2 YSLEER. In DNA, the CDR3 is TGCGCCAGCAGCCATCGCCCGACTAGCACAGATACGCAGTATTTT. It codes for CASSHRPTSTDTQYF.

The chain couples TRBV21-1 to TRBJ2-7; the D call of TRBD1 is as the table states it, not checked on the DNA. TRBV21-1 is an annotated pseudogene. The CDR3 consists of 16 residues. The CDR3 DNA reads as TGTGCCAGCAGCCTAAAGGCCACGGGACAGGTCTACGAGCAGTACTTC. This sequence encodes CASSLKATGQVYEQYF.

The chain recombines TRBV28 with TRBJ1-1; 9 bases map to TRBD1. The CDR3 length is 16 residues. From germline, CDR1 is MDHEN and CDR2 SYDVKM. The ends lost 7 bases at V and 4 bases at J; junction bases unmatched: 13. The CDR3 DNA follows: TGTGCCAGCATCGTACCATGGGGACAGGGCGGCACTGAAGCTTTCTTT. It translates to CASIVPWGQGGTEAFF.